Here is one T cell receptor beta chain with its context. These data are taken from a study of shared clonotypes between healthy human individuals. Study as a whole: Aged 18 to 49, the donors were two women and a few men. Each donor contributed plates that comprised three CD4 naive, three CD4 memory, two CD8 naive and one CD8 memory.

Into CD45RA+ naive and CD45RA-negative memory subsets, the CD4+ cells were split. The input for sorted-subset replicate PCRs was around 210 ng DNA, approximately 30,000 T cell genomes. The method was immunoSEQ multiplex PCR; TCRdb's version includes in-frame clones alone and lacks a portion of them. In the table there are about 1.5 million clones, about 98% of which are singletons. The germline V gene encodes CDR1 SGHAT and CDR2 FQNNGV. J gave up 0 bases and V 4 bases, and 7 bases lay outside the gene matches. The CDR3 covers 16 residues. The sequenced material came from naive CD4+ T cells sorted from blood. Subset denoted: CD45RA+ positively selected. The chain couples TRBV11-2 to TRBJ2-7, with 9 nucleotides matching TRBD2. The origin of this receptor is a man aged 30 to 45 in good health. CDR3 amino acids: CASSYIAGASSYEQYF. The CDR3 DNA sequence: TGTGCCAGCAGCTACATAGCGGGAGCGAGCTCCTACGAGCAGTACTTC.